This record concerns one TCR beta chain sequence. Per the original methods: Amplifying reference gene primers gave estimates of nucleated cell counts. TCRdb's table, derived via immunoSEQ multiplex PCR, lists solely in-frame clones and lacks some. V, J and clone size are those of that table, while D and trimming were read from the DNA. The table has some 240,000 clones, 65% to 85% seen once. The data were obtained in a study of blood T cell repertoires in COVID-19. On the study more broadly: The United States, Italy and Spain supplied acute and convalescent COVID-19 samples. PBMCs, B-cell-depleted T cells, or T cells provided the cDNA or gDNA that made up the material.

The sequenced sample was peripheral blood. The source of this sequence is a human donor in a cohort sampled during active COVID-19.

CDR3 region: CASSYSGTGGDEQFF. The CDR3 nucleotides read TGTGCCAGCAGTTATTCCGGGACAGGGGGCGATGAGCAGTTCTTC. The V and J genes are TRBV6-5 and TRBJ2-1; 12 nucleotides align to TRBD1. The CDR3 contains 15 residues. V was clipped by 3 bases and J by 8 bases; unmatched bases: 5. Germline V gene sequence: CDR1 MNHEY, CDR2 SVGAGI.